These T cell receptor beta chains were read from a single sample in a study of blood T cell repertoires in COVID-19. The repertoire was sequenced with immunoSEQ multiplex PCR; TCRdb's copy has only in-frame clones and lacks some. The sample yields some 57,000 clones, roughly 90% seen once. The sequencing sample was made of peripheral blood. The source is a human donor in a cohort sampled during active COVID-19. Each CDR3 is given with its conserved first and last residue. Each record gives: J gene, V gene, D gene, clone size, CDR3 DNA, CDR3 protein. D genes are given only for firm matches. Some rows mark clone size as missing; the rest say once, few, many or name a class of expanded clone.

>TRBJ2-3|TRBV11-2|TRBD2|.
TGTGCCAGCAGCTCCGGACTAGCTACGCAGTATTTT
CASSSGLATQYF
>TRBJ2-5|TRBV27|TRBD2|.
TGTGCCAGCAGTTTCGGGGGGACCATCCAAGAGACCCAGTACTTC
CASSFGGTIQETQYF
>TRBJ2-7|TRBV7-3|.|.
TGTGCCAGCAGCTTAGGGGGCGGGTACGAGCAGTACTTC
CASSLGGGYEQYF
>TRBJ1-3|TRBV5-4|.|.
TGTGCCAGCAGCCGCCCAGAGACAGGAAGATCTGGAAACACCATATATTTT
CASSRPETGRSGNTIYF
>TRBJ2-3|TRBV7-2|TRBD2|.
TGTGCCAGCAGCCAAAGACTAGCGGGAAGTACAGATACGCAGTATTTT
CASSQRLAGSTDTQYF
>TRBJ2-7|TRBV4-1|.|.
TGCGCCAGCAGCCACGGGACACTACTTCCCTACGAGCAGTACTTC
CASSHGTLLPYEQYF
>TRBJ2-1|TRBV4-2|TRBD2|.
TGTGCCAGCAGCCCACCTGGGACGGGGAGGGAGAATGAGCAGTTCTTC
CASSPPGTGRENEQFF
>TRBJ2-7|TRBV7-2|.|.
TGTGCCAGCAGCACACGCGGAGAGTCAAGGCAGTACTTC
CASSTRGESRQYF
>TRBJ2-1|TRBV21-1|.|few
TGTGCCATCCTTGGCGCCGCGGGCCACGAGCAGTTCTTC
CAILGAAGHEQFF
>TRBJ2-7|TRBV19|TRBD2|.
TGTGCCAGTAGTATAGTACCGGGAGGACGCTACGAGCAGTACTTC
CASSIVPGGRYEQYF
>TRBJ2-7|TRBV4-1|TRBD1|.
TGCGCCAGCAGCCAAGGAATGGGACAGGGGGTGAGGGACGAGCAGTACTTC
CASSQGMGQGVRDEQYF
>TRBJ2-5|TRBV11-2|TRBD1|.
TGTGCCAGCAGCTTACGACAGGGGGGAGAGACCCAGTACTTC
CASSLRQGGETQYF
>TRBJ2-7|TRBV28|.|.
TGTGCCAGCAGTTCCACGGACAGAGGGGAGTACTTC
CASSSTDRGEYF
>TRBJ2-7|TRBV6-1|TRBD2|.
TGTGCCAGCAGTGAAGCGCTAGCGGGGGGGTGGTACTTC
CASSEALAGGWYF
>TRBJ2-1|TRBV7-3|TRBD2|.
TGTGCCAGCAGCTTACTAGCGGGTGTCGATGAGCAGTTCTTC
CASSLLAGVDEQFF
>TRBJ2-5|TRBV5-5|.|.
TGTGCCAGCACCTTGGTACAGGGAAACCAAGAGACCCAGTACTTC
CASTLVQGNQETQYF
>TRBJ2-1|TRBV5-1|.|.
TGCGCCAGCCTCCTTGAGAATGAGCAGTTCTTC
CASLLENEQFF
>TRBJ1-1|TRBV11-2|.|.
TGTGCCAGCAGCCCGGGATTTTTGGAGAAAGCTTTCTTT
CASSPGFLEKAFF
>TRBJ1-6|TRBV5-1|.|.
TGCGCCAGCAGCTTGACATCTACAGGGAACTATAATTCACCCCTCCACTTT
CASSLTSTGNYNSPLHF
>TRBJ2-7|TRBV30|TRBD1|.
TGTGCCGGGGGACAGGACTACGAGCAGTACTTC
CAGGQDYEQYF
>TRBJ2-5|TRBV6-6|TRBD1|.
TGTGCCAGCAGCCAATCACAGGGGTTGAGGGAGACCCAGTACTTC
CASSQSQGLRETQYF
>TRBJ2-5|TRBV19|TRBD2|.
TGTGCCAGTACCCCCACTAGCGGGGGGGCCGGGGAGACCCAGTACTTC
CASTPTSGGAGETQYF
>TRBJ2-1|TRBV24-1|.|.
TGTGCCACCAGTGATGGCCCCTTGAATGAGCAGTTCTTC
CATSDGPLNEQFF
>TRBJ1-4|TRBV7-9|.|.
TGTGCCAGCAGCTTATCTTCAGGGTCTAATGAAAAACTGTTTTTT
CASSLSSGSNEKLFF
>TRBJ1-1|TRBV5-8|.|.
TGTGCCAGCAGCTTGTTGGGACAGAACACTGAAGCTTTCTTT
CASSLLGQNTEAFF
>TRBJ1-2|TRBV15|.|.
TGTGCCACCAGCACCGTCTTTACAGGCCATGGCTACACCTTC
CATSTVFTGHGYTF
>TRBJ2-3|TRBV7-9|.|.
TGTGCCAGCAAACGGGATGGATCGGGGGATACGCAGTATTTT
CASKRDGSGDTQYF
>TRBJ2-1|TRBV6-6|.|.
TGTGCCAGCAGCTTAGCGGAGAGGGGTAATGAGCAGTTCTTC
CASSLAERGNEQFF
>TRBJ2-7|TRBV7-2|TRBD1|.
TGTGCCAGCAGCTCAGCCAGGGGGTTCTCCTACGAGCAGTACTTC
CASSSARGFSYEQYF
>TRBJ2-7|TRBV14|TRBD2|once
TGTGCCAGCAGCCAAGATCCGGGACTAGCGGTTCTAGGACAGTACTTC
CASSQDPGLAVLGQYF
>TRBJ2-7|TRBV19|.|.
TGTGCCAGTAGGCAAGTCGGGAGCGAGCAGTACTTC
CASRQVGSEQYF
>TRBJ2-6|TRBV6-1|.|.
TGTGCCAGCAGTGAACTAGTTGGGGCCAACGTCCTGACTTTC
CASSELVGANVLTF
>TRBJ1-2|TRBV18|.|.
TGTGCCAGCTCACCACCGGGGGGGAGCGAGGTCGGTGGCTACACCTTC
CASSPPGGSEVGGYTF
>TRBJ1-3|TRBV28|.|.
TGTGCCAGCAGTTTCCCTACAGCCTCTGGAAACACCATATATTTT
CASSFPTASGNTIYF
>TRBJ1-2|TRBV28|.|.
TGTGCCAGCAGTCCCTGGGGGCGCCTTCAGGGCTACACCTTC
CASSPWGRLQGYTF
>TRBJ1-5|TRBV27|TRBD1|.
TGTGCCAGCAGTTTTACGGCCCGACAGGGGGCGGGCAATCAGCCCCAGCATTTT
CASSFTARQGAGNQPQHF
>TRBJ1-1|TRBV5-5|.|.
TGTGCCAGCACTGGTGCGGGGGGCACTGAAGCTTTCTTT
CASTGAGGTEAFF
>TRBJ2-3|TRBV11-2|.|.
TGTGCCAGCAGCTTAGACAGAGCGACAGATACGCAGTATTTT
CASSLDRATDTQYF
>TRBJ1-6|TRBV7-2|.|.
TGTGCCAGCAGCTCCCGCAGGGATAATTCACCCCTCCACTTT
CASSSRRDNSPLHF
>TRBJ1-3|TRBV6-1|.|few
TGTGCCAGCAGTGAAGACAGGGTGCTATCTGGAAACACCATATATTTT
CASSEDRVLSGNTIYF
>TRBJ2-7|TRBV7-8|TRBD1|.
TGTGCCAGCAGCCTAACGGACAGGGGGCCCTACGAGCAGTACTTC
CASSLTDRGPYEQYF
>TRBJ2-7|TRBV7-2|TRBD1|.
TGTGCCAGCAGCTTAAAGAACAGGGGGCTGGGAGAGCAGTACTTC
CASSLKNRGLGEQYF
>TRBJ2-3|TRBV10-3|TRBD2|once
TGTGCCACCCAGGGAGGGACTAGCGGGAATTCAGATACGCAGTATTTT
CATQGGTSGNSDTQYF
>TRBJ1-4|TRBV28|.|.
TGTGCCAGCAGGGCAGATCATAATGAAAAACTGTTTTTT
CASRADHNEKLFF
>TRBJ2-7|TRBV7-9|TRBD1|.
TGTGCCAGCAGCGCAAGGGACAGGTCGTACGAGCAGTACTTC
CASSARDRSYEQYF
>TRBJ2-3|TRBV2|TRBD2|.
TGTGCCAGCAGTGATAGCGGGAGAACTAGCACAGATACGCAGTATTTT
CASSDSGRTSTDTQYF
>TRBJ2-2|TRBV6-5|TRBD2|.
TGTGCCAGCAGTTACTATAGCGGGAGGGCCGCCGGGGAGCTGTTTTTT
CASSYYSGRAAGELFF
>TRBJ2-3|TRBV3-1/TRBV3-2|TRBD2|.
TGTGCCAGCAGCCGTAAAAGGTCTAGCGGGGAAGCAGATACGCAGTATTTT
CASSRKRSSGEADTQYF
>TRBJ1-1|TRBV10-3|.|.
TGTGCCACCCGGACTCCAAAAGGTTGGATTGAAGCTTTCTTT
CATRTPKGWIEAFF
>TRBJ2-7|TRBV6-5|.|.
TGTGCCAGCAGGGACAGTTTCGCATCCTACGAGCAGTACTTC
CASRDSFASYEQYF
>TRBJ2-3|TRBV3-1/TRBV3-2|.|.
TGTGCCAGCAGCCCACAGACAGATACGCAGTATTTT
CASSPQTDTQYF
>TRBJ2-3|TRBV5-6|.|.
TGTGCCAGCAGCACACGGATCGGGGGAGATACGCAGTATTTT
CASSTRIGGDTQYF
>TRBJ2-1|TRBV11-2|.|.
TGTGCCAGCAGCTCGAATGAGCAGTTCTTC
CASSSNEQFF